The present TCR beta chain was sequenced within a study of siplizumab effects on memory and regulatory T cells. Per-sample assaying covered 85,000 to 100,000 TCR templates. This table comes from immunoSEQ multiplex PCR, and its TCRdb copy is limited to in-frame clones, with some not included. The data show some 110,000 clones, roughly 94% seen once. With 3 bases removed from V and 0 bases from J, the gap between germline ends came to 17 bases. This CDR3 has 17 residues. Per the germline V gene, CDR1 is LNHDA and CDR2 is SQIVND (reference sequence). The receptor's source is a human donor in good health. The chain links TRBV19 to TRBJ2-5; tentative D call: TRBD2 (6 bases). What was sequenced was non-Treg CD4+ T cells sorted from blood. The CDR3 region is CASSIGVAGLYQETQYF. Here the CDR3 DNA reads TGTGCCAGTAGTATTGGCGTTGCGGGGCTCTACCAAGAGACCCAGTACTTC.